A single sample gave rise to the 18 T cell receptor beta chains below, sequenced in a study of blood T cell repertoires in COVID-19. The data were produced by immunoSEQ multiplex PCR, yet TCRdb's version contains in-frame clones alone and is incomplete. The table has 160,000 or so clones, over 85% seen once. Sequenced sample: peripheral blood. The receptor set was obtained from a man in his sixties with active or convalescent COVID-19.

The chain is built from TRBV3-1 (or the pseudogene TRBV3-2) and TRBJ1-1; maybe TRBD1 (6 bases). Germline V gene lookup returns CDR1 LGHDT and CDR2 YNNKEL (reference sequence). This CDR3 has 15 residues. The V end lost 4 bases, the J end lost 4 bases, and 16 bases lay between the germline ends. The CDR3 region has the DNA TGTGCCAGCAGCCTCCTACCTCAGGGGATCACTGAAGCTTTCTTT. It yields the protein CASSLLPQGITEAFF.

This chain joins TRBV27 and TRBJ2-7; D call uncertain. Germline V gives CDR1 MNHEY, CDR2 SMNVEV (reference sequence). Deletions cut 2 bases from V and 2 bases from J, with 13 bases between. The CDR3 is 15 amino acids. The DNA of the CDR3 is TGTGCCAGCAGTTTAATGGTCCAGAAAACCTACGAGCAGTACTTC. It specifies CASSLMVQKTYEQYF.

On this clone: The junction differs from germline at one of its ends, possibly a read error. Other DNA variants within this sample encode the same CDR3. The CDR3 here is CASSRDRGRMGYTF. The DNA of the CDR3 is TGTGCCAGCAGCCGGGACAGGGGGCGCATGGGCTACACCTTT. The chain uses TRBV2 and TRBJ1-2; TRBD1 agrees at 12 bases. The CDR3 spans 14 residues. The V gene's germline CDR1 is SNHLY and CDR2 FYNNEI.

V and J are TRBV10-2 and TRBJ2-7; TRBD2 matches at 11 bases. V lost 5 bases to trimming and J lost 4 bases; unmatched junction nucleotides: 4. Germline values: CDR1 WSHSY, CDR2 SAAADI. This CDR3 is 14 amino acids long. This CDR3 is CASSIAGGRYEQYF. The CDR3 nucleotides read TGCGCCAGCAGTATAGCGGGAGGGCGTTACGAGCAGTACTTC.

This clone was counted a single time. The chain is built from TRBV9 and TRBJ1-2, with TRBD1 matching over 7 bases. J gave up 0 bases and V 1 base, and 3 bases lay outside the gene matches. The CDR3 extends over 15 amino acids. Per the germline V gene, CDR1 is SGDLS and CDR2 is YYNGEE. DNA for the CDR3: TGTGCCAGCAGCGTACAAGGGACAGCTAACTATGGCTACACCTTC. It translates to CASSVQGTANYGYTF.

The rearrangement joins TRBV4-2 to TRBJ1-2, with a weak D call TRBD1 (6 bases). CDR3 length: 13 amino acids. Germline V lookup: CDR1 LGHNA, CDR2 YNFKEQ. The V and J ends lost 4 bases and 5 bases respectively, with 11 bases between them. The CDR3 nucleotides are TGTGCCAGCAGCCTAGGACAGCAGTATGGCTACACCTTC. This gives the protein CASSLGQQYGYTF.

This clone was detected only once. The gene calls are TRBV19 and TRBJ2-7; 9 nucleotides agree with TRBD1. V shed 5 bases, J shed 9 bases, and the junction held 14 bases outside the gene matches. The CDR3 is 15 residues long. Germline CDR1 is LNHDA and CDR2 is SQIVND (reference sequence). CDR3 bases: TGTGCCAGTAGTTCCCGGGACAGGGCAGGCCCTGCGCAGTACTTC. Translated, it gives CASSSRDRAGPAQYF.

This chain's CDR3 is CASRLGGAREQYF. CDR3 bases: TGTGCCAGCCGACTTGGGGGGGCTCGTGAGCAGTACTTC. The gene calls are TRBV5-4 and TRBJ2-7; tentative D call: TRBD2 (7 bases). With 7 bases removed from V and 7 bases from J, the gap between germline ends came to 18 bases. Germline loops: CDR1 SGHNT, CDR2 YYREEE (reference sequence). This CDR3 has 13 residues.

The rearrangement links TRBV15 to TRBJ2-1; possibly TRBD2 for D (6 bases). With 5 bases removed from V and 11 bases from J, the gap between germline ends came to 19 bases. This CDR3 is built from 14 residues. The germline V gene encodes CDR1 LNHNV and CDR2 YYDKDF (reference sequence). The CDR3 is CATSYSRDGYKQFF. DNA of the CDR3: TGTGCCACCAGCTACTCGCGGGACGGTTATAAGCAGTTCTTC.

The J gene is TRBJ2-1, the V gene TRBV29-1; TRBD2 agrees at 8 bases. V was clipped by 0 bases and J by 7 bases; unmatched bases: 2. CDR1 SQVTM and CDR2 ANQGSEA come from the germline V gene. This CDR3 is 13 amino acids long. CDR3: CSVEDASGNEQFF. CDR3 DNA: TGCAGCGTTGAAGATGCTAGCGGGAATGAGCAGTTCTTC.

This chain links TRBV3-1 (or the pseudogene TRBV3-2) with TRBJ1-2; 7 nucleotides align to TRBD1. V shed 3 bases and J 0 bases; nucleotides not matched to a gene: 4. The CDR3 sequence is 15 residues long. In germline, CDR1 is LGHDT, CDR2 YNNKEL (reference sequence). In nucleotides, the CDR3 is TGTGCCAGCAGCCAGATGACAGGGACTAACTATGGCTACACCTTC. This gives the protein CASSQMTGTNYGYTF.

V is TRBV6-5 and J is TRBJ2-5, with D perhaps TRBD1 (6 bases). Germline V CDR1 and CDR2: MNHEY, SVGAGI. V was pared by 6 bases and J by 5 bases, with 13 bases between. This CDR3 spans 13 amino acids. Written as DNA, the CDR3 is TGTGCCAGCAGCCCACAGGGCCCCGAGACCCAGTACTTC. Translation gives CASSPQGPETQYF.

This chain connects TRBV3-1 (or the pseudogene TRBV3-2) to TRBJ1-3; 7 bases are a match to TRBD1. J gave up 4 bases and V 3 bases, and 3 bases lay outside the gene matches. CDR3 length: 14 residues. Germline lookup yields CDR1 LGHDT and CDR2 YNNKEL (reference sequence). The CDR3 nucleotides are TGTGCCAGCAGCCAGCGGGACAGAGGAAACACCATATATTTT. It encodes CASSQRDRGNTIYF.

The chain carries TRBV15 and TRBJ1-3, with 7 positions matching TRBD1. CDR1 is LNHNV, CDR2 YYDKDF, per germline (reference sequence). V shed 0 bases and J 4 bases; nucleotides not matched to a gene: 3. This CDR3 has 15 amino acids. DNA for the CDR3: TGTGCCACCAGCAGAGATTGGACAGGAGGAAACACCATATATTTT. Its translation: CATSRDWTGGNTIYF.

This rearrangement joins TRBV12-3 or TRBV12-4 to TRBJ2-7; TRBD1 agrees at 9 bases. The CDR3 runs to 13 residues. V was clipped by 4 bases and J by 4 bases; unmatched bases: 2. CDR3 sequence (DNA): TGTGCCAGCAGTTCAGACAGGGGGTACGAGCAGTACTTC. Translation: CASSSDRGYEQYF.

V and J are TRBV2 and TRBJ1-1, with TRBD1 matching over 7 bases. CDR1 SNHLY and CDR2 FYNNEI come from the germline V gene. CDR3 length: 14 amino acids. V lost 4 bases, J lost 4 bases, and 6 bases stayed unmatched. The CDR3 coding sequence is TGTGCCAGCAGTGTGGGACAGCCAGGCACTGAAGCTTTCTTT. Translation: CASSVGQPGTEAFF.

This clone was seen a handful of times. The gene calls are TRBV7-2 and TRBJ1-3; 7 nucleotides line up with TRBD1. Trimming at V came to 1 base and at J to 5 bases, leaving 8 bases not matched to a gene. Germline V gene sequence: CDR1 SGHTA, CDR2 FQGNSA. The CDR3 length is 16 residues. Here the CDR3 reads CASSLGPGGLRNTIYF. In DNA, the CDR3 is TGTGCCAGCAGCTTAGGGCCAGGGGGGCTGCGAAACACCATATATTTT.

This sequence joins TRBV5-1 and TRBJ2-7; D not certain. CDR1 and CDR2 (germline): SGHRS, YFSETQ. Trimming removed 3 bases from V and 3 bases from J, with 4 bases in between. The CDR3 runs to 11 residues. In DNA form, the CDR3 reads TGCGCCAGCAGCTACAACTACGAGCAGTACTTC. Translating it yields CASSYNYEQYF.